This T cell receptor beta chain was captured by sequencing in a study of T cells in localized non-small cell lung cancer. The study's findings and limits: Overall survival was longer when the density of T cells in the blood was higher. Uninvolved nearby lung showed the greatest T cell clonality, exceeding that found in tumor.

This clone is a singleton in its sample. Its specificity is not known. The CDR3 totals 17 residues. The germline V and J ends were trimmed by 0 bases and 6 bases, with 20 bases remaining between them. Sequencing was performed with immunoSEQ multiplex PCR; in TCRdb, only in-frame clones are kept and a portion is missing. The top ten clones hold 13% to 15% of a sample with some 25,000 clones, 86% of them seen once. The clonotype was recovered from a female donor at least 60 years old with stage I lung adenocarcinoma. The chain employs TRBV5-3 and TRBJ2-3, with D possibly matching TRBD2 (6 bases). TRBV5-3 is an ORF for which the function is uncertain. Sequencing used peripheral blood, obtained before any cancer treatment. The CDR3 protein is CARSLVFMTRGSDTQYF. CDR3 coding DNA: TGTGCCAGAAGCTTGGTTTTCATGACTCGGGGGTCGGATACGCAGTATTTT.